Listed below are T cell receptor beta chains from one sample, sequenced in a study of blood T cell repertoires in COVID-19. Here immunoSEQ multiplex PCR was the method, and the copy in TCRdb shows in-frame clones only, minus some. The sample shows a few hundred thousand clones, around 90% of them seen only once. The sample was PBMCs or T cells enriched from blood (not recorded which). The source of these receptors is a woman aged 40 to 55 who had been exposed to COVID-19. CDR3s include the opening cysteine and the closing phenylalanine or tryptophan. A D gene is named only where the DNA matches it firmly. A clone size is listed for some rows: how often the clone was seen (once, few, many), or a class if it is expanded.

d_call: TRBD1; clone_size: -; v_call: TRBV4-3; j_call: TRBJ1-6; cdr3_aa: CASSQGGGVNSPLHF; cdr3_nt: TGCGCCAGCAGCCAAGGAGGGGGCGTGAATTCACCCCTCCACTTT
d_call: -; clone_size: -; v_call: TRBV29-1; j_call: TRBJ2-5; cdr3_aa: CSVEGGDQETQYF; cdr3_nt: TGCAGCGTTGAAGGCGGGGACCAAGAGACCCAGTACTTC
d_call: TRBD2; clone_size: -; v_call: TRBV7-6; j_call: TRBJ2-2; cdr3_aa: CASSLALAGVTGELFF; cdr3_nt: TGTGCCAGCAGCTTAGCACTAGCGGGAGTCACCGGGGAGCTGTTTTTT
d_call: -; clone_size: many; v_call: TRBV3-1/TRBV3-2; j_call: TRBJ1-2; cdr3_aa: CASSQEQGRYYGYTF; cdr3_nt: TGTGCCAGCAGCCAAGAACAGGGCCGATACTATGGCTACACCTTC
d_call: TRBD1; clone_size: -; v_call: TRBV4-3; j_call: TRBJ1-5; cdr3_aa: CASSQGTGVANQPQHF; cdr3_nt: TGCGCCAGCAGCCAAGGGACAGGGGTAGCAAATCAGCCCCAGCATTTT
d_call: -; clone_size: -; v_call: TRBV9; j_call: TRBJ2-6; cdr3_aa: CASSPDSQPTSGANVLTF; cdr3_nt: TGTGCCAGCAGCCCAGACTCCCAGCCTACCTCTGGGGCCAACGTCCTGACTTTC
d_call: -; clone_size: -; v_call: TRBV11-3; j_call: TRBJ1-1; cdr3_aa: CASSPTGISTEAFF; cdr3_nt: TGTGCCAGCAGCCCAACAGGAATCTCCACTGAAGCTTTCTTT
d_call: -; clone_size: -; v_call: TRBV11-2; j_call: TRBJ2-5; cdr3_aa: CASSSERGAVETQYF; cdr3_nt: TGTGCCAGCAGCTCGGAACGGGGGGCAGTAGAGACCCAGTACTTC
d_call: TRBD1; clone_size: once; v_call: TRBV10-3; j_call: TRBJ1-6; cdr3_aa: CATGQGVYNSPLHF; cdr3_nt: TGTGCCACCGGACAGGGTGTTTATAATTCACCCCTCCACTTT
d_call: TRBD2; clone_size: -; v_call: TRBV6-2/TRBV6-3; j_call: TRBJ2-1; cdr3_aa: CASRPELAGGPFEQFF; cdr3_nt: TGTGCCAGCAGACCTGAACTAGCGGGAGGGCCGTTTGAGCAGTTCTTC
d_call: -; clone_size: -; v_call: TRBV11-3; j_call: TRBJ2-1; cdr3_aa: CASSLAELNEQFF; cdr3_nt: TGTGCCAGCAGCTTAGCCGAACTGAATGAGCAGTTCTTC
d_call: TRBD1; clone_size: -; v_call: TRBV2; j_call: TRBJ2-3; cdr3_aa: CASTDRGTADTQYF; cdr3_nt: TGTGCCAGCACAGACAGGGGGACGGCAGATACGCAGTATTTT
d_call: -; clone_size: -; v_call: TRBV13; j_call: TRBJ2-1; cdr3_aa: CASSPRDNEQFF; cdr3_nt: TGTGCCAGCAGCCCCAGGGACAATGAGCAGTTCTTC
d_call: -; clone_size: once; v_call: TRBV6-2/TRBV6-3; j_call: TRBJ1-2; cdr3_aa: CASSRPLDSSYGYTF; cdr3_nt: TGTGCCAGCAGCCGACCCCTCGACAGCTCCTATGGCTACACCTTC
d_call: -; clone_size: -; v_call: TRBV7-9; j_call: TRBJ1-4; cdr3_aa: CASSSTNEKLFF; cdr3_nt: TGTGCCAGCAGCTCAACAAATGAAAAACTGTTTTTT
d_call: TRBD1; clone_size: -; v_call: TRBV19; j_call: TRBJ1-1; cdr3_aa: CATGKTGSPGTEAFF; cdr3_nt: TGTGCCACGGGGAAGACAGGGAGCCCCGGCACTGAAGCTTTCTTT
d_call: TRBD1; clone_size: -; v_call: TRBV3-1/TRBV3-2; j_call: TRBJ1-1; cdr3_aa: CASSLLRGQGIPEAFF; cdr3_nt: TGTGCCAGCAGCCTCCTCCGGGGACAGGGGATCCCTGAAGCTTTCTTT
d_call: TRBD1; clone_size: once; v_call: TRBV27; j_call: TRBJ1-4; cdr3_aa: CASSLYLGTAPGKLFF; cdr3_nt: TGTGCCAGCAGTTTATATCTCGGGACAGCCCCTGGAAAACTGTTTTTT
d_call: TRBD1; clone_size: few; v_call: TRBV28; j_call: TRBJ1-2; cdr3_aa: CASKEGKGAAYGYTF; cdr3_nt: TGTGCCAGCAAAGAGGGGAAGGGGGCCGCCTATGGCTACACCTTC
d_call: TRBD1; clone_size: few; v_call: TRBV7-9; j_call: TRBJ1-2; cdr3_aa: CASSRTGDGGYTF; cdr3_nt: TGTGCCAGCAGCCGAACAGGGGACGGAGGCTACACCTTC
d_call: -; clone_size: -; v_call: TRBV27; j_call: TRBJ2-5; cdr3_aa: CASSLGDNLQETQYF; cdr3_nt: TGTGCCAGCAGTTTAGGGGACAACCTCCAAGAGACCCAGTACTTC
d_call: TRBD1; clone_size: -; v_call: TRBV10-3; j_call: TRBJ2-1; cdr3_aa: CAIRDGQGAYNEQFF; cdr3_nt: TGTGCCATCAGGGACGGACAGGGGGCTTACAATGAGCAGTTCTTC
d_call: -; clone_size: -; v_call: TRBV15; j_call: TRBJ1-3; cdr3_aa: CATSRVEGGMRGNTIYF; cdr3_nt: TGTGCCACCAGCAGAGTGGAGGGAGGGATGAGAGGAAACACCATATATTTT
d_call: -; clone_size: -; v_call: TRBV6-5; j_call: TRBJ1-2; cdr3_aa: CASRGDWYGYTF; cdr3_nt: TGTGCCAGCAGGGGTGACTGGTATGGCTACACCTTC
d_call: TRBD1; clone_size: -; v_call: TRBV7-2; j_call: TRBJ1-4; cdr3_aa: CASSPPGSGGIKGKLFF; cdr3_nt: TGTGCCAGCAGCCCCCCAGGGTCAGGGGGCATTAAGGGTAAACTGTTTTTT
d_call: -; clone_size: -; v_call: TRBV19; j_call: TRBJ1-1; cdr3_aa: CASAVRTEAFF; cdr3_nt: TGTGCCTCCGCAGTACGCACTGAAGCTTTCTTT
d_call: -; clone_size: -; v_call: TRBV7-9; j_call: TRBJ1-4; cdr3_aa: CASSLDRVLGEKLFF; cdr3_nt: TGTGCCAGCAGCTTAGATCGGGTTTTAGGTGAAAAACTGTTTTTT
d_call: TRBD2; clone_size: -; v_call: TRBV9; j_call: TRBJ2-3; cdr3_aa: CASSALGRDTQYF; cdr3_nt: TGTGCCAGCAGCGCTCTCGGGAGGGATACGCAGTATTTT
d_call: -; clone_size: -; v_call: TRBV5-4; j_call: TRBJ1-1; cdr3_aa: CASSLDSRNTEAFF; cdr3_nt: TGTGCCAGCAGCTTGGATTCCCGGAACACTGAAGCTTTCTTT
d_call: TRBD2; clone_size: -; v_call: TRBV30; j_call: TRBJ2-1; cdr3_aa: CAWSQLAGASNEQFF; cdr3_nt: TGTGCCTGGAGCCAGCTAGCGGGGGCCTCCAATGAGCAGTTCTTC
d_call: -; clone_size: -; v_call: TRBV28; j_call: TRBJ2-7; cdr3_aa: CASTSRKGNEQYF; cdr3_nt: TGTGCCAGCACCAGTAGGAAGGGGAACGAGCAGTACTTC
d_call: TRBD2; clone_size: -; v_call: TRBV3-1/TRBV3-2; j_call: TRBJ2-5; cdr3_aa: CASIVAGGTPETQYF; cdr3_nt: TGTGCCAGCATTGTGGCGGGAGGCACCCCGGAGACCCAGTACTTC
d_call: TRBD2; clone_size: -; v_call: TRBV7-9; j_call: TRBJ2-5; cdr3_aa: CASSLSLAGDGRGTQYF; cdr3_nt: TGTGCCAGCAGCTTATCACTAGCGGGGGATGGAAGAGGGACCCAGTACTTC
d_call: -; clone_size: once; v_call: TRBV28; j_call: TRBJ2-3; cdr3_aa: CASTPYSTDTQYF; cdr3_nt: TGTGCCAGCACCCCCTATAGCACAGATACGCAGTATTTT
d_call: -; clone_size: -; v_call: TRBV27; j_call: TRBJ1-6; cdr3_aa: CASSPRTGYNSPLHF; cdr3_nt: TGTGCCAGCAGTCCCCGGACGGGATATAATTCACCCCTCCACTTT
d_call: -; clone_size: -; v_call: TRBV28; j_call: TRBJ1-6; cdr3_aa: CASSLRQGSSYNSPLHF; cdr3_nt: TGTGCCAGCAGTTTGCGCCAGGGGAGCTCCTATAATTCACCCCTCCACTTT
d_call: -; clone_size: -; v_call: TRBV2; j_call: TRBJ2-1; cdr3_aa: CASRGDGNEQFF; cdr3_nt: TGTGCCAGCAGAGGGGATGGCAATGAGCAGTTCTTC
d_call: TRBD1; clone_size: once; v_call: TRBV27; j_call: TRBJ1-6; cdr3_aa: CASSLSGRGLSPLHF; cdr3_nt: TGTGCCAGCAGTTTATCAGGCAGGGGGCTGTCACCCCTCCACTTT
d_call: -; clone_size: -; v_call: TRBV4-1; j_call: TRBJ1-5; cdr3_aa: CASSQDSRRVGNQPQHF; cdr3_nt: TGCGCCAGCAGCCAAGATAGTCGCAGGGTGGGAAATCAGCCCCAGCATTTT
d_call: -; clone_size: -; v_call: TRBV24-1; j_call: TRBJ2-5; cdr3_aa: CATSDFSASNQETQYF; cdr3_nt: TGTGCCACCAGTGATTTTTCTGCAAGCAACCAAGAGACCCAGTACTTC
d_call: -; clone_size: once; v_call: TRBV12-3/TRBV12-4; j_call: TRBJ2-5; cdr3_aa: CASSLTETQYF; cdr3_nt: TGTGCCAGCAGTCTGACAGAAACCCAGTACTTC
d_call: -; clone_size: -; v_call: TRBV5-1; j_call: TRBJ2-7; cdr3_aa: CASSLDVTNYEQYF; cdr3_nt: TGCGCCAGCAGCTTGGATGTCACAAACTACGAGCAGTACTTC
d_call: -; clone_size: -; v_call: TRBV9; j_call: TRBJ2-1; cdr3_aa: CASSVGVSRVYNEQFF; cdr3_nt: TGTGCCAGCAGCGTAGGCGTCAGCCGGGTCTACAATGAGCAGTTCTTC
d_call: TRBD1; clone_size: -; v_call: TRBV28; j_call: TRBJ1-2; cdr3_aa: CASSITPGTGPYGYTF; cdr3_nt: TGTGCCAGCAGCATTACGCCCGGGACAGGCCCTTATGGCTACACCTTC
d_call: TRBD1; clone_size: -; v_call: TRBV7-9; j_call: TRBJ1-2; cdr3_aa: CASSSADRANYGYTF; cdr3_nt: TGTGCCAGCAGCTCCGCAGACAGGGCTAACTATGGCTACACCTTC
d_call: TRBD2; clone_size: -; v_call: TRBV5-4; j_call: TRBJ2-3; cdr3_aa: CASRSLAASTDTQYF; cdr3_nt: TGTGCCAGCAGATCCCTAGCGGCTAGCACAGATACGCAGTATTTT
d_call: TRBD1; clone_size: -; v_call: TRBV27; j_call: TRBJ1-4; cdr3_aa: CASSVVWQGAVKLFF; cdr3_nt: TGTGCCAGCAGCGTCGTGTGGCAGGGGGCAGTAAAACTGTTTTTT
d_call: TRBD1; clone_size: -; v_call: TRBV19; j_call: TRBJ1-2; cdr3_aa: CASSLPSRDRGGGYTF; cdr3_nt: TGTGCCAGTAGCCTCCCCTCCAGGGACAGGGGGGGTGGCTACACCTTC